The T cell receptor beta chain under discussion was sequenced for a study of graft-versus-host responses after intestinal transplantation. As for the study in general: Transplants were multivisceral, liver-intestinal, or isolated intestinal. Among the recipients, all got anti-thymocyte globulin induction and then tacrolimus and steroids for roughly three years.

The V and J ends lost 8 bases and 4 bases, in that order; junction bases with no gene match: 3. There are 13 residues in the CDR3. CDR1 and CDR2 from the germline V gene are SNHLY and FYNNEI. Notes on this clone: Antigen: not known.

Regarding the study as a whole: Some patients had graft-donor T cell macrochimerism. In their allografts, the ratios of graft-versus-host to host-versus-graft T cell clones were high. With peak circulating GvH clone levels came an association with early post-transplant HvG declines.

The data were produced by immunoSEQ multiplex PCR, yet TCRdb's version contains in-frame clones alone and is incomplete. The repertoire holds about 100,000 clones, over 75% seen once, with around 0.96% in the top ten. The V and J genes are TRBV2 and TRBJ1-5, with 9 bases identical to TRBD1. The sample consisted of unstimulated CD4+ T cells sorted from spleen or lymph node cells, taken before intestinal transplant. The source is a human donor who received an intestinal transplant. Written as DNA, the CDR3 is TGTGCCAGCCGGGACAGGGAGAATCAGCCCCAGCATTTT. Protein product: CASRDRENQPQHF. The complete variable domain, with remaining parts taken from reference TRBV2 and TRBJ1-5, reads EPEVTQTPSHQVTQMGQEVILRCVPISNHLYFYWYRQILGQKVEFLVSFYNNEISEKSEIFDDQFSVERPDGSNFTLKIRSTKLEDSAMYFCASRDRENQPQHFGDGTRLSIL.